This T cell receptor (beta chain) was identified during a study of CD8+ T cells in alopecia areata. At the level of the study: Treated patients received oral tofacitinib, 5 to 10 mg twice daily.

Sequencing relied on a cDNA template that was reverse transcribed from extracted RNA. Assay: immunoSEQ multiplex PCR; the TCRdb copy retains only in-frame clones and omits some. The sample has 150,000 to 200,000 clones, more than 50% seen once; the top ten hold approximately 0.97%. A word on this clone: Its matching antigen is unknown.

Study results and caveats: In lesional scalp, particularly from alopecia totalis/universalis, clonality was higher than in normal scalp.

Treatment of the sample: oral pan-JAK inhibitor, 5-10 mg twice daily. This specimen consisted of CD4+ T cells sorted from blood, obtained at week 24, from a patient treated with tofacitinib. The clonotype originates from a human donor with alopecia areata.

This CDR3 reads CAWKSGQGWTYGYTF. The CDR3 region has the DNA TGTGCCTGGAAGAGTGGCCAGGGTTGGACCTATGGCTACACCTTC. J is TRBJ1-2 and V is TRBV30; a possible D gene is TRBD1 (5 bases). CDR3 length: 15 residues. The germline CDR1 and CDR2 sequences are GTSNPN and SVGIG (reference sequence). V lost 4 bases and J lost 4, with 19 bases in between.